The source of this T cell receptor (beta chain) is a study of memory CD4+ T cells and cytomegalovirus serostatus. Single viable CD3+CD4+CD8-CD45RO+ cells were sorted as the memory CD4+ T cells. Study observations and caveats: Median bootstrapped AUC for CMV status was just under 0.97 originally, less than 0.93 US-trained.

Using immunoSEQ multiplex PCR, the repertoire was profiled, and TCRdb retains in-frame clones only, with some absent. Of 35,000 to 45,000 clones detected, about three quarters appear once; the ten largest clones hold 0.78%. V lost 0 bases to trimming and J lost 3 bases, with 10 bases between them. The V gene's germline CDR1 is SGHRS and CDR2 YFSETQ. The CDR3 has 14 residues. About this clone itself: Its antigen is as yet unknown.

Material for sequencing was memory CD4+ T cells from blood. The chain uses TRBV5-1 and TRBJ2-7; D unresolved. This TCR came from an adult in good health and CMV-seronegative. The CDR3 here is CASSLAADNYEQYF. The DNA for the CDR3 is TGCGCCAGCAGCTTGGCCGCCGACAACTACGAGCAGTACTTC.